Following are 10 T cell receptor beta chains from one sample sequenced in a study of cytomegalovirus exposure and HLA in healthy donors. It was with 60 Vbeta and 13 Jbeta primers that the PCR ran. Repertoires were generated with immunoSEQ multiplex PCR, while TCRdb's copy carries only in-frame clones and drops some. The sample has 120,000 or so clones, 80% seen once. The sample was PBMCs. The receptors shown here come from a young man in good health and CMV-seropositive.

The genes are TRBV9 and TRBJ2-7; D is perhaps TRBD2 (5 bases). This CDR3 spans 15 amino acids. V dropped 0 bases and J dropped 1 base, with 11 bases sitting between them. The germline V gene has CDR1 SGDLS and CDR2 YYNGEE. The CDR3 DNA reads TGTGCCAGCAGCGTAGCACCAGGCGGGTCCTACGAGCAGTACTTC. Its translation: CASSVAPGGSYEQYF.

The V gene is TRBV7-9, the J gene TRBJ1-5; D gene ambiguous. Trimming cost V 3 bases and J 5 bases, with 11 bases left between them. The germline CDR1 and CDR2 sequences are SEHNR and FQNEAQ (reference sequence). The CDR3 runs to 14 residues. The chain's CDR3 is CASSLGGIDQPQHF. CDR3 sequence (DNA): TGTGCCAGCAGCTTGGGAGGCATTGATCAGCCCCAGCATTTT.

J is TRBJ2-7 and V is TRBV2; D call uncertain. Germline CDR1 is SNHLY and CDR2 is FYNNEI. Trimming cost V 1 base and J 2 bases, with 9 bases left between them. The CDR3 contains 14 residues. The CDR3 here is CASSEGTTAYEQYF. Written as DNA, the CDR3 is TGTGCCAGCAGTGAAGGAACTACGGCCTACGAGCAGTACTTC.

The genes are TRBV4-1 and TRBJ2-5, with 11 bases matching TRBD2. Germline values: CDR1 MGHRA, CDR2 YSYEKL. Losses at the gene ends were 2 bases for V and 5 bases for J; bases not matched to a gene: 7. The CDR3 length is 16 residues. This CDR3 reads CASSQRLAGTGETQYF. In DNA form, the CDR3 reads TGCGCCAGCAGCCAACGACTAGCGGGGACGGGTGAGACCCAGTACTTC.

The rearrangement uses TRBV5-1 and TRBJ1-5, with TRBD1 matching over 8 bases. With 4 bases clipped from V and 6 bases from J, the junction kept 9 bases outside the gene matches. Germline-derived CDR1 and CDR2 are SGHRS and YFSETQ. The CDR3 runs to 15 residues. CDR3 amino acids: CASSPTGDRGQPQHF. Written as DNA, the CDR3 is TGCGCCAGCAGCCCTACTGGAGACAGGGGTCAGCCCCAGCATTTT. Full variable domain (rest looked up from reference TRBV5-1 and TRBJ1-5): KAGVTQTPRYLIKTRGQQVTLSCSPISGHRSVSWYQQTPGQGLQFLFEYFSETQRNKGNFPGRFSGRQFSNSRSEMNVSTLELGDSALYLCASSPTGDRGQPQHFGDGTRLSIL.

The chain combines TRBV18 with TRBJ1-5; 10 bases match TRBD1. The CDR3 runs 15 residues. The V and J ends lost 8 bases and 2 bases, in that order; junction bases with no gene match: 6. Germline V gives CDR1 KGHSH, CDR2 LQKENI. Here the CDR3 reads CASTPGTGGNQPQHF. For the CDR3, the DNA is TGTGCCAGCACCCCAGGGACAGGGGGCAATCAGCCCCAGCATTTT. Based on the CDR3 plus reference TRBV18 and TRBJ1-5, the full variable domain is NAGVMQNPRHLVRRRGQEARLRCSPMKGHSHVYWYRQLPEEGLKFMVYLQKENIIDESGMPKERFSAEFPKEGPSILRIQQVVRGDSAAYFCASTPGTGGNQPQHFGDGTRLSIL.

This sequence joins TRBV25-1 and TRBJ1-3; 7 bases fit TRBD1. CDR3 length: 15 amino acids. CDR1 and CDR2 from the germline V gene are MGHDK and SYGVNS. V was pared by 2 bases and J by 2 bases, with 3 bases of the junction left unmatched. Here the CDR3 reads CASSEGTATGNTIYF. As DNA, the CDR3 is TGTGCCAGCAGTGAAGGGACAGCGACTGGAAACACCATATATTTT.

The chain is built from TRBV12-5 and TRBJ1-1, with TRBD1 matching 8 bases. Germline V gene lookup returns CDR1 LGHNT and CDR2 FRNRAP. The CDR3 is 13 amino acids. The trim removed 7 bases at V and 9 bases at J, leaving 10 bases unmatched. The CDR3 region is CASALDRRGQAFF. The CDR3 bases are TGTGCTAGTGCCTTGGACCGCAGGGGGCAAGCTTTCTTT.

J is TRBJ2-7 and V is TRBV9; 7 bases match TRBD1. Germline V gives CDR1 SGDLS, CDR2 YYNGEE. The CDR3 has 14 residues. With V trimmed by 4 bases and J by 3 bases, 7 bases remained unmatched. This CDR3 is CASSSSGDSYEQYF. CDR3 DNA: TGTGCCAGCAGCTCCTCCGGGGACAGCTACGAGCAGTACTTC.

In DNA, the CDR3 is TGTGCCAGCAGCCGGGACAGGGGCGAAGCTTTCTTT. Amino acids: CASSRDRGEAFF. V gene TRBV2 combines with J gene TRBJ1-1; 10 nucleotides agree with TRBD1. Germline CDR1 is SNHLY and CDR2 is FYNNEI. This CDR3 has 12 residues. Trimming cost V 6 bases and J 8 bases; bases outside gene matches: 3.